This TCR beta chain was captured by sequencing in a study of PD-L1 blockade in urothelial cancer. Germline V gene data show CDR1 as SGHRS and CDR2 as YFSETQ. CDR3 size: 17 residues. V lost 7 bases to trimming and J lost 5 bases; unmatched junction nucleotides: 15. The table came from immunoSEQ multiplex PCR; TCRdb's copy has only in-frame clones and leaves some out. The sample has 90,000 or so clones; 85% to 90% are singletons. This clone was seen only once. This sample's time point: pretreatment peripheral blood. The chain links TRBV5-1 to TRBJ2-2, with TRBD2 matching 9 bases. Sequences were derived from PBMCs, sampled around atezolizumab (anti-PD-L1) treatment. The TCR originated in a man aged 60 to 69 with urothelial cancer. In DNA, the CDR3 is TGCGCCAGCTCTAAGGGGGGCGCAGCGGGGGGAACCGGGGAGCTGTTTTTT. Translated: CASSKGGAAGGTGELFF.